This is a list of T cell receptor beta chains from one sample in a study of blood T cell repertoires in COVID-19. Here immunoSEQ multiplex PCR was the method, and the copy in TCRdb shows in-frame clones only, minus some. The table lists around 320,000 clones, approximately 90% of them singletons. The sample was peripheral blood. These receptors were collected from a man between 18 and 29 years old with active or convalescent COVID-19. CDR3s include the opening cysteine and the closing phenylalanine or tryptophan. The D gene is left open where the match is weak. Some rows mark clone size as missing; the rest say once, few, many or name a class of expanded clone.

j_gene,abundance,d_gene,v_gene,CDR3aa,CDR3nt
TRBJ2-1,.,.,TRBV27,CASAQNRYNEQFF,TGTGCCAGCGCGCAGAACAGATACAATGAGCAGTTCTTC
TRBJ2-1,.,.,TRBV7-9,CASSPKGARRYNEQFF,TGTGCCAGCAGCCCGAAAGGAGCTCGAAGGTACAATGAGCAGTTCTTC
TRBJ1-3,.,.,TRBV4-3,CASSQKPKEVSSGNTIYF,TGCGCCAGCAGCCAGAAACCAAAGGAGGTGAGCTCTGGAAACACCATATATTTT
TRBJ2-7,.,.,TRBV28,CASSFLDSYEQYF,TGTGCCAGCAGTTTCCTAGACAGCTACGAGCAGTACTTC
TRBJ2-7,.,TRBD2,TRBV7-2,CASSFSGRFNEQYF,TGTGCCAGCAGCTTTAGCGGGAGGTTCAACGAGCAGTACTTC
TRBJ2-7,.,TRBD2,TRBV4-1,CASSPRPAGGSYEQYF,TGCGCCAGCAGCCCACGACCAGCGGGAGGGTCTTACGAGCAGTACTTC
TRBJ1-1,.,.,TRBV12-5,CASGLVISPNTEAFF,TGTGCTAGTGGTTTGGTAATTAGCCCGAACACTGAAGCTTTCTTT
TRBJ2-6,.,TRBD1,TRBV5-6,CASRTGVDSGANVLTF,TGTGCCAGCAGGACAGGGGTGGATTCTGGGGCCAACGTCCTGACTTTC
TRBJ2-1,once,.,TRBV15,CATRDRVLRFF,TGTGCCACCCGAGACCGGGTCCTTCGGTTCTTC
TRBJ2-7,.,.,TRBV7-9,CASSLGSGSFYEQYF,TGTGCCAGCAGCTTAGGCTCAGGCAGCTTTTACGAGCAGTACTTC
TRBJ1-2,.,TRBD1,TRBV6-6,CASSIDRVYGYTF,TGTGCCAGCAGCATTGACAGGGTCTATGGCTACACCTTC
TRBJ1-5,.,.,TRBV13,CASSLGTGDNQPQHF,TGTGCCAGCAGCTTAGGGACAGGCGACAATCAGCCCCAGCATTTT
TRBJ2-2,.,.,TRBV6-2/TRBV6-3,CASSRFTSPRNTGELFF,TGTGCCAGCAGCCGGTTTACCTCACCTAGAAACACCGGGGAGCTGTTTTTT
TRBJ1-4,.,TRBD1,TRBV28,CASRQTGNEKLFF,TGTGCCAGCAGGCAGACAGGGAATGAAAAACTGTTTTTT
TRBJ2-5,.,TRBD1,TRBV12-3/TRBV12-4,CATGNRGQETQYF,TGTGCCACCGGAAACAGGGGGCAAGAGACCCAGTACTTC
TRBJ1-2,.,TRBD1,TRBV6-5,CASSYWTGDGYGYTF,TGTGCCAGCAGTTATTGGACAGGGGACGGCTATGGCTACACCTTC
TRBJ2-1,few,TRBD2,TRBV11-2,CASSLVRDYYNEQFF,TGTGCCAGCAGCTTGGTCCGGGACTACTACAATGAGCAGTTCTTC
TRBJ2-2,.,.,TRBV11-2,CASSPLLSTGELFF,TGTGCCAGCAGCCCCCTATTATCCACCGGGGAGCTGTTTTTT
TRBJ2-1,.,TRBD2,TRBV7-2,CASSPRGGDLGLAHEQFF,TGTGCCAGCAGCCCTCGCGGAGGGGATCTGGGACTAGCCCATGAGCAGTTCTTC
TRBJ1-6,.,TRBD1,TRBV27,CASSGTATSPLHF,TGTGCCAGCAGTGGGACAGCGACTTCACCCCTCCACTTT
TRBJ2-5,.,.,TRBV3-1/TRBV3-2,CASSPQRDKETQYF,TGTGCCAGCAGCCCGCAGCGGGACAAAGAGACCCAGTACTTC